This TCR beta chain was sequenced during a study of CD8+CD57+ T cells in acquired aplastic anemia. Study overall: The mean DNA yield obtained from sorted CD4+ and CD8+ cells came to approximately 3 ug.

Individuals selected for sequencing had exhibited CD8+CD57+ cell expansion on flow cytometry. Study-level results: The same twenty-nine CD8+ CDR3 sequences occurred in patients and in controls. Significant differences in CD8+ Simpson's diversity were not observed between patients and controls.

Germline assignment: CDR1 DFQATT and CDR2 SNEGSKA (reference sequence). The CDR3 consists of 11 residues. V gave up 6 bases and J gave up 6 bases, with 10 bases separating them. Concerning this clonotype: The antigen is undetermined.

The use of genomic DNA as template underpinned the TCR beta VDJ and CDR3 profiling. TCRdb ran MiXCR on the reads and lists one entry per CDR3 protein. The profile shows some 150,000 distinct CDR3 sequences, 70% to 75% of them singletons. The sample consisted of sorted CD4+, CD8+, or CD8+CD57+ T cells (not recorded which) from PBMCs. The J gene is TRBJ2-3, the V gene TRBV20-1; D remains unclear. This receptor was identified in a human donor with aplastic anemia. This CDR3 is CSAVSVDTQYF. The CDR3 nucleotides read TGCAGTGCCGTCTCCGTTGATACGCAGTATTTT.